The next 20 T cell receptor beta chains were all read from a single sample in a study of neurological immune-mediated disorders. TCRdb used MiXCR to reprocess the 5' RACE reads, holding one entry per CDR3 protein. The sample shows tens of thousands of distinct CDR3 sequences, 4% to 6% of them seen only once. Sequencing was done on a sample of PBMCs. These receptors were taken from a woman aged 25 to 39 with multiple sclerosis.

This clonotype has a count of ten or more. Here the CDR3 DNA reads TGCAGTCGACCCGGGACTAGCGGGATAAATGAGCAGTTCTTC. It specifies CSRPGTSGINEQFF. The genes are TRBV20-1 and TRBJ2-1; TRBD2 matches at 13 bases. Germline V gene data show CDR1 as DFQATT and CDR2 as SNEGSKA (reference sequence). The trim removed 8 bases at V and 7 bases at J, leaving 8 bases unmatched. The CDR3 spans 14 residues.

As to this clonotype: This may be a read error: a much more frequent sequence differs by one nucleotide. V usage is TRBV6-6 and J usage is TRBJ2-3; D ambiguous. CDR3 length equals 11 residues. The germline V gene has CDR1 MNHNY and CDR2 SVGAGI (reference sequence). CDR3 sequence: CASGVTDKQYF. The CDR3 DNA sequence: TGTGCCAGCGGGGTAACAGATAAGCAGTATTTT.

This clonotype was detected many times. V usage is TRBV12-3 or TRBV12-4 and J usage is TRBJ2-5, with 9 bases that match TRBD1. The CDR3 is made up of 13 amino acids. The ends lost 7 bases at V and 7 bases at J; junction bases unmatched: 7. The CDR3 nucleotides are TGTGCCAGCACGGGACAGGGATTCGGGACCCAGTACTTC. It is translated as CASTGQGFGTQYF.

This clonotype was seen at least ten times. The chain couples TRBV10-1 to TRBJ1-6; D remains unclear. This CDR3 is 16 amino acids long. V gave up 4 bases and J gave up 3 bases, with 13 bases separating them. CDR1 WNHNN and CDR2 SYGVQD come from the germline V gene (reference sequence). The CDR3 DNA is TGCGCCAGCAGTGGCGGCGGGCTTCACTATAATTCACCCCTCCACTTT. Residues: CASSGGGLHYNSPLHF.

This clonotype was recorded many times. The rearrangement uses TRBV29-1 and TRBJ2-1; 13 bases line up with TRBD2. The V gene's germline CDR1 is SQVTM and CDR2 ANQGSEA. Unmatched junction bases numbered 7, after V lost 4 bases and J lost 4 bases. This CDR3 is 16 amino acids long. In nucleotides, the CDR3 is TGCAGCGTTGGGGGACTAGCGGGGAAAAATTACAATGAGCAGTTCTTC. Translated, it gives CSVGGLAGKNYNEQFF.

This clonotype was observed at least ten times. The chain is built from TRBV18 and TRBJ1-5; perhaps TRBD1 as D (5 bases). Trimming took off 1 base at V and 5 bases at J, with 12 bases between the two ends. Germline V gene sequence: CDR1 KGHSH, CDR2 LQKENI. The CDR3 consists of 15 residues. CDR3: CASSPRMGRYQPQHF. The CDR3 DNA follows: TGTGCCAGCTCACCACGGATGGGACGGTATCAGCCCCAGCATTTT.

This clonotype came up a few times. Being one base from a much bigger clone, this may be a read error. This sequence joins TRBV20-1 and TRBJ2-2; D remains ambiguous. V lost 3 bases and J lost 6, with 14 bases in between. The germline CDR1 and CDR2 sequences are DFQATT and SNEGSKA (reference sequence). The CDR3 has 14 amino acids. The CDR3: CSARGLKGSGELFF. DNA for the CDR3: TGCAGTGCTAGGGGATTAAAGGGCTCCGGGGAGCTGTTTTTT.

This clonotype was seen at least ten times. V usage is TRBV20-1 and J usage is TRBJ2-1; TRBD2 matches at 7 bases. Looked up from germline, CDR1 is DFQATT and CDR2 is SNEGSKA (reference sequence). J gave up 8 bases and V 2 bases, and 18 bases lay outside the gene matches. This CDR3 is built from 17 residues. CDR3 amino acids: CSARRRAGLAAGYEQFF. The CDR3 nucleotides read TGCAGTGCTAGAAGGAGGGCGGGGCTAGCGGCGGGCTATGAGCAGTTCTTC.

This clonotype was observed many times. The genes are TRBV20-1 and TRBJ2-3; tentative D call: TRBD2 (6 bases). Trimming took off 6 bases at V and 5 bases at J, with 18 bases between the two ends. CDR1 DFQATT and CDR2 SNEGSKA come from the germline V gene (reference sequence). CDR3 length: 14 amino acids. The CDR3 sequence: CSAIPPAREDTQYF. The DNA of the CDR3 is TGCAGTGCCATCCCCCCTGCGCGGGAAGATACGCAGTATTTT.

This clonotype has a count of ten or more. V is TRBV7-8 and J is TRBJ2-2, with D maybe TRBD1 (5 bases). The V end lost 5 bases, the J end lost 7 bases, and 17 bases lay between the germline ends. Germline values: CDR1 SGHVS, CDR2 FQNEAQ. The CDR3 consists of 15 residues. CDR3 amino acids: CASSTARAFDGELFF. The CDR3 nucleotides are TGTGCCAGCAGCACAGCCAGGGCTTTCGACGGGGAGCTGTTTTTT.

The sample holds many counts of this clonotype. The DNA of the CDR3 is TGCAGTGCGCTCAGGGGCGCGGGAGGCTACACCTTC. It encodes CSALRGAGGYTF. The chain joins TRBV20-1 to TRBJ1-2, with D perhaps TRBD1 (6 bases). The CDR3 has 12 amino acids. V gave up 6 bases and J gave up 8 bases, with 16 bases separating them. Germline values: CDR1 DFQATT, CDR2 SNEGSKA (reference sequence).

The table lists this clonotype with many counts. J is TRBJ2-2 and V is TRBV29-1; D remains ambiguous. The CDR3 sequence is 11 residues long. The V gene's germline CDR1 is SQVTM and CDR2 ANQGSEA. Trimming removed 3 bases at V and 2 bases at J, with 1 base between. CDR3 in DNA: TGCAGCGTTGATAACACCGGGGAGCTGTTTTTT. Protein product: CSVDNTGELFF.

This clonotype was seen ten or more times. The rearrangement uses TRBV6-1 and TRBJ2-5, with TRBD2 identical over 13 bases. The germline V gene has CDR1 MNHNS and CDR2 SASEGT. The CDR3 is made up of 16 amino acids. V lost 6 bases to trimming and J lost 1 base; unmatched junction nucleotides: 5. In DNA, the CDR3 is TGTGCCAGCAGCCGGACTAGCGGGGGAACCCAAGAGACCCAGTACTTC. This codes for CASSRTSGGTQETQYF.

This clonotype was found many times. A much larger clone differs from this one at a single base, so this may be a read error. This chain connects TRBV20-1 to TRBJ1-5; D may be TRBD1 (5 bases). The germline V gene has CDR1 DFQATT and CDR2 SNEGSKA (reference sequence). The CDR3 is made up of 13 amino acids. The CDR3 DNA reads TGCAGTGCTACTCAGGGTAGCAATCAGCACCAGCATTTT. Protein product: CSATQGSNQHQHF.

This clonotype occurred many times. V and J are TRBV3-1 and TRBJ2-1; 8 nucleotides match TRBD2. The junction had 9 bases not matched to a gene; V was cut back by 0 bases and J by 5 bases. The CDR3 is 17 residues long. Germline values: CDR1 LGHDT, CDR2 YNNKEL (reference sequence). The CDR3, as DNA: TGTGCCAGCAGCCAAGATCGTTTCGGGAGGGCCCACAATGAGCAGTTCTTC. Translating it yields CASSQDRFGRAHNEQFF.

Ten or more counts support this clonotype. The chain couples TRBV20-1 to TRBJ1-4; 11 positions match TRBD1. Germline loops: CDR1 DFQATT, CDR2 SNEGSKA (reference sequence). V gave up 3 bases and J gave up 7 bases; unmatched junction bases: 13. CDR3 size: 17 residues. CDR3 residues: CSASFGQGAGGFEKLFF. CDR3 sequence (DNA): TGCAGTGCTAGCTTCGGACAGGGGGCCGGGGGCTTTGAAAAACTGTTTTTT.

This clonotype was picked up many times. The rearrangement joins TRBV3-1 to TRBJ2-3, with D tentatively TRBD2 (6 bases). The CDR3 length is 16 residues. Germline V gene data show CDR1 as LGHDT and CDR2 as YNNKEL (reference sequence). Between the trimmed V and J ends, which lost 0 bases and 4 bases, there was a span of 14 bases. As DNA, the CDR3 is TGTGCCAGCAGCCAAGATTCGGGGGAGCGGGCAGATACGCAGTATTTT. Amino acids: CASSQDSGERADTQYF.

This clonotype was recorded many times. The gene calls are TRBV7-3 and TRBJ2-3; 10 nucleotides agree with TRBD2. J was trimmed by 6 bases and V by 4 bases; bases with no gene match: 4. Germline loops: CDR1 SGHTA, CDR2 FQGTGA. This CDR3 is 14 amino acids long. The CDR3 here is CASSSNSGGDTQYF. The CDR3 nucleotides read TGTGCCAGCAGCTCCAATAGCGGGGGGGATACGCAGTATTTT.

This clonotype has ten or more counts. The chain uses TRBV7-8 and TRBJ1-2, with D perhaps matching TRBD1 (6 bases). CDR1 and CDR2 from the germline V gene are SGHVS and FQNEAQ. Between the trimmed V and J ends, which lost 2 bases and 6 bases, there was a span of 13 bases. This CDR3 has 14 amino acids. The CDR3 protein is CASSLTLAGDGYTF. The CDR3 DNA reads as TGTGCCAGCAGCTTAACGTTGGCAGGGGATGGCTACACCTTC.

In this sample, this clonotype turned up a few times. The chain links TRBV29-1 to TRBJ2-7; the D gene is possibly TRBD1 (6 bases). The CDR3 has 12 residues. Deletions cut 4 bases from V and 2 bases from J, with 9 bases between. Germline V gives CDR1 SQVTM, CDR2 ANQGSEA. In DNA, the CDR3 is TGCAGCGTTGTCACAGGGACCTACGAGCAGTACTTC. Its translation: CSVVTGTYEQYF.